The clone carrying this T cell receptor beta chain has just a few counts. The authors ran a second PCR of 7 to 11 cycles using a sample-barcoded 5' primer and a J-beta primer mix. Each CDR3 protein is one row after TCRdb ran MiXCR on the 5' RACE reads. Of fewer than 1.5 million distinct CDR3 sequences in the sample, about 43% were seen once. Peripheral blood from each donor was collected in a volume of 9.5 to 10 milliliters. The data belong to a study of blood T cells in healthy people across ages. After removal of 3 bases from V and 5 bases from J, the junction contained 5 bases not matched to a gene. Germline CDR1 is MNHEY and CDR2 is SMNVEV (reference sequence). CDR3 length: 15 amino acids.

Sequencing used blood. This clonotype was sampled from a woman younger than 30 in good health. V usage is TRBV27 and J usage is TRBJ1-1; 11 bases match TRBD1. CDR3 sequence: CASSFLGTGGTEAFF. DNA of the CDR3: TGTGCCAGCAGTTTTCTCGGGACAGGGGGAACTGAAGCTTTCTTT.